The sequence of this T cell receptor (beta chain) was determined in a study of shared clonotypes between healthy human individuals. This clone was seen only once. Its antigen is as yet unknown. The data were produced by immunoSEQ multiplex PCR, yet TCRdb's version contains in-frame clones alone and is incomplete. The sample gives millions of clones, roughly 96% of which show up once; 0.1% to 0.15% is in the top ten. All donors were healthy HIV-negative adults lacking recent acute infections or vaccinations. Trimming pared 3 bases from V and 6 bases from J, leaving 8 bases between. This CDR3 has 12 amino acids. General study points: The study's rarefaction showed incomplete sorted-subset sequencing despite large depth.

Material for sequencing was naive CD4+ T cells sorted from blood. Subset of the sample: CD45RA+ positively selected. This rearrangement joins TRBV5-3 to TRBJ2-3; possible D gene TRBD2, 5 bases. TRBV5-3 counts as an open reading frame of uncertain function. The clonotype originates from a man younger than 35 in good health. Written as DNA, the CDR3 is TGTGCCAGAAGCTATAGGAGGGATACGCAGTATTTT. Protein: CARSYRRDTQYF.